Listed below are T cell receptor beta chains from one sample, sequenced in a study of metastatic and nonmetastatic thyroid tumors. TCRdb re-called the PCR reads through MiXCR. The sample contains 8,000 to 9,000 clones, about a quarter of which appear only once. The sample taken for sequencing was adjacent normal tissue. These receptors came from a female donor with papillary thyroid cancer or a benign thyroid nodule (not recorded which). Some clones in this sample may be carry-over from other donors' samples. CDR3s include the opening cysteine and the closing phenylalanine or tryptophan. A D gene is named only where the DNA matches it firmly. Where a row states a size, it is once, few, many or the class of an expanded clone; other rows omit it.

v_gene: TRBV27
j_gene: TRBJ2-7
abundance: medium-sized
d_gene: TRBD2
CDR3aa: CASSYKRESYEQYF
CDR3nt: TGTGCCAGCAGTTATAAGCGGGAATCTTACGAGCAGTACTTC

v_gene: TRBV28
j_gene: TRBJ1-5
abundance: few
d_gene: .
CDR3aa: CASSLGGVRPSNQPQHF
CDR3nt: TGTGCCAGCAGCCTAGGGGGGGTGCGACCTAGCAATCAGCCCCAGCATTTT

v_gene: TRBV6-1
j_gene: TRBJ1-1
abundance: few
d_gene: .
CDR3aa: CASSVSRPGRGTEAFF
CDR3nt: TGTGCCAGCAGTGTATCACGGCCGGGGAGGGGCACTGAAGCTTTCTTT

v_gene: TRBV14
j_gene: TRBJ2-1
abundance: many
d_gene: TRBD2
CDR3aa: CASSQVLLAGNNEQFF
CDR3nt: TGTGCCAGCAGCCAAGTACTACTAGCGGGTAACAATGAGCAGTTCTTC

v_gene: TRBV28
j_gene: TRBJ1-5
abundance: .
d_gene: .
CDR3aa: CASSFLQRNQPQHF
CDR3nt: TGTGCCAGCAGTTTTTTACAGCGCAATCAGCCCCAGCATTTT

v_gene: TRBV6-1
j_gene: TRBJ1-4
abundance: few
d_gene: .
CDR3aa: CASSRQATNEKLFF
CDR3nt: TGTGCCAGCAGCCGACAGGCAACTAATGAAAAACTGTTTTTT

v_gene: TRBV5-1
j_gene: TRBJ2-3
abundance: many
d_gene: TRBD1
CDR3aa: CASSLGTDTDTQYF
CDR3nt: TGCGCCAGCAGCCTCGGGACAGACACAGATACGCAGTATTTT

v_gene: TRBV2
j_gene: TRBJ2-7
abundance: .
d_gene: .
CDR3aa: CASSEHPPRQALGEQYF
CDR3nt: TGTGCCAGCAGTGAACACCCCCCTCGACAGGCCTTAGGCGAGCAGTACTTC

v_gene: TRBV9
j_gene: TRBJ2-3
abundance: many
d_gene: .
CDR3aa: CASSPFAGSPTDTQYF
CDR3nt: TGTGCCAGCAGCCCTTTCGCGGGCAGCCCCACAGATACGCAGTATTTT

v_gene: TRBV27
j_gene: TRBJ1-2
abundance: medium-sized
d_gene: .
CDR3aa: CASSLTLMGGYTF
CDR3nt: TGTGCCAGCAGTTTAACCCTTATGGGCGGCTACACCTTC